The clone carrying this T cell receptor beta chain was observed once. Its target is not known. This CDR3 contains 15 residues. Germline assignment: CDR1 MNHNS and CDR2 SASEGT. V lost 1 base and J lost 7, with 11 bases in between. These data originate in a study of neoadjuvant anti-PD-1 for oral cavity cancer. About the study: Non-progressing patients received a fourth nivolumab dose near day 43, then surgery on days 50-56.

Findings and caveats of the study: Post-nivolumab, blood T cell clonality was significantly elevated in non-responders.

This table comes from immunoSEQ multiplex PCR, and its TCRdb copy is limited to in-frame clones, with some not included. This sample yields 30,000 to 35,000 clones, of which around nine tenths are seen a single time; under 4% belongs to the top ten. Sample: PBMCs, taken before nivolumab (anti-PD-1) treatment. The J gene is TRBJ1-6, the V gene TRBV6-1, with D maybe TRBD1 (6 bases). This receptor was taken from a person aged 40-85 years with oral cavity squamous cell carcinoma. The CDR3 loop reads CASSEVGGRNSPLHF. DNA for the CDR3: TGTGCCAGCAGTGAAGTTGGGGGCCGAAATTCACCCCTCCACTTT.